Presented here are 21 T cell receptor beta chains from one specimen sequenced in a study of vaccination effects on CD4 cells after COVID-19 (dated by TCRdb to the early 2020s). Preparation of the library involved the immunoSEQ multiplex PCR assay. TCRdb limited this immuneACCESS table to in-frame rearrangements with V and J called. A share of clones is missing; checked studies link under half to unresolved V genes, and the rest is unexplained. The sample records under 15,000 clones, just under 75% of which are singletons. Around 34% of the sample lies in the top ten. Their antigen targets remain unknown. To identify antigen-specific CD4+ T cell clonotypes by their expansion, the ViraFEST assay first stimulated PBMC with viral peptide pools and then applied TCR sequencing. After more than nine days of culture, CD4+ T cells were isolated with the EasySep CD4+ T cell isolation kit. PCR-confirmed SARS-CoV-2 infection had occurred in convalescent patients between March and December 2020, before the Alpha, Beta and Delta variants emerged in the United States. Each participant received two doses of an mRNA SARS-CoV-2 vaccine, either BNT162b2 or mRNA-1273.

The input for sequencing was CD4+ T cells from PBMCs cultured with HCoV-NL63 spike peptides, taken after COVID-19 vaccination. This sample's cell subset or site label indicates: HCoV-NL63 spike overlapping peptide pool stimulation. These receptors originate from a human donor who had a prior SARS-CoV-2 infection.

The CDR3 coding sequence is TGTGCCAGCTCACCAGTGGGGTCTAAAGAGACCCAGTACTTC. This translates into CASSPVGSKETQYF. The chain has TRBV18 and TRBJ2-5; D uncertain. Germline CDR1 reads KGHSH; CDR2 reads LQKENI. The V end lost 2 bases, the J end lost 3 bases, and 10 bases lay between the germline ends. This CDR3 has 14 residues.

This clone is deemed medium-sized. The rearrangement links TRBV12-5 to TRBJ2-1, with 14 nucleotides matching TRBD2. CDR1 LGHNT and CDR2 FRNRAP come from the germline V gene. Germline trimming cut 4 bases from V and 2 bases from J; bases unmatched to any gene: 4. The CDR3 consists of 17 residues. DNA of the CDR3: TGTGCTAGTGGTTCGGGACTAGCGGGAGTGGCCTACAATGAGCAGTTCTTC. Encoded protein: CASGSGLAGVAYNEQFF.

The chain combines TRBV19 with TRBJ1-6; TRBD1 is a possible D gene (6 bases). V dropped 5 bases and J dropped 5 bases, with 13 bases sitting between them. Per the germline V gene, CDR1 is LNHDA and CDR2 is SQIVND (reference sequence). The CDR3 is made up of 15 amino acids. CDR3 in DNA: TGTGCCAGTAGTCCTGCCGGGGGGCATAATTCACCCCTCCACTTT. This codes for CASSPAGGHNSPLHF.

The CDR3 protein is CATSDWRGKKSEAFF. The CDR3 DNA reads as TGTGCCACCAGTGATTGGAGGGGAAAAAAGTCTGAAGCTTTCTTT. The rearrangement links TRBV24-1 to TRBJ1-1; TRBD1 is a possible D gene (5 bases). V dropped 2 bases and J dropped 6 bases, with 15 bases sitting between them. Germline V gene sequence: CDR1 KGHDR, CDR2 SFDVKD. The CDR3 is made up of 15 amino acids.

The V call is TRBV4-2, the J call TRBJ1-4; D is ambiguous. This CDR3 region has 13 residues. Germline loops: CDR1 LGHNA, CDR2 YNFKEQ. Trimming took 5 bases from V and 8 from J, leaving 12 bases between them. CDR3 amino acids: CASSDLRNEKLFF. The CDR3 coding sequence is TGTGCCAGCAGCGATCTACGGAACGAAAAACTGTTTTTT.

This sequence joins TRBV19 and TRBJ1-2, with D perhaps matching TRBD1 (5 bases). The germline V and J ends were trimmed by 5 bases and 3 bases, with 7 bases remaining between them. Germline V CDR1 and CDR2: LNHDA, SQIVND (reference sequence). This CDR3 comprises 12 residues. CDR3: CASSWGDYGYTF. The CDR3 bases are TGTGCCAGTAGTTGGGGCGACTATGGCTACACCTTC.

The CDR3 region is CASSLRGMNTEAFF. The CDR3 coding sequence is TGCGCCAGCAGCTTGAGGGGCATGAACACTGAAGCTTTCTTT. J is TRBJ1-1 and V is TRBV5-1; a possible D gene is TRBD1 (5 bases). Trimming shortened V by 1 base and J by 0 bases, and 7 bases separated the two germline ends. The germline V gene has CDR1 SGHRS and CDR2 YFSETQ. CDR3 length equals 14 residues. The whole variable domain, remainder taken from reference TRBV5-1 and TRBJ1-1, is KAGVTQTPRYLIKTRGQQVTLSCSPISGHRSVSWYQQTPGQGLQFLFEYFSETQRNKGNFPGRFSGRQFSNSRSEMNVSTLELGDSALYLCASSLRGMNTEAFFGQGTRLTVV.

V gene TRBV5-6 combines with J gene TRBJ2-7, with 10 nucleotides matching TRBD2. The CDR3 spans 15 residues. The germline gives CDR1 SGHDT, CDR2 YYEEEE. With 4 bases clipped from V and 6 bases from J, the junction kept 10 bases outside the gene matches. CDR3 nucleotide sequence: TGTGCCAGCAGCCAGCAAAGCGGGGGGGTTTTCGAGCAGTACTTC. It translates to CASSQQSGGVFEQYF.

This chain links TRBV6-5 with TRBJ1-4; D unclear. V was cut by 5 bases and J by 7 bases, with 14 bases left in between. This CDR3 spans 14 amino acids. Germline CDR1 is MNHEY and CDR2 is SVGAGI. Here the CDR3 DNA reads TGTGCCAGCAGTACCGTCCCCCTGGTTGAAAAACTGTTTTTT. Translated: CASSTVPLVEKLFF.

The chain employs TRBV6-5 and TRBJ1-1; D unclear. The germline V and J ends were trimmed by 6 bases and 8 bases, with 22 bases remaining between them. Per the germline V gene, CDR1 is MNHEY and CDR2 is SVGAGI. CDR3 length: 15 residues. The CDR3 DNA is TGTGCCAGCAGCTGGGGAGGCGGAACCACTCGAGAAGCTTTCTTT. Translating it yields CASSWGGGTTREAFF.

V and J are TRBV4-2 and TRBJ2-5; TRBD2 matches at 11 bases. The CDR3 sequence is 18 residues long. Trimming removed 0 bases from V and 4 bases from J; junction bases left unmatched: 10. Germline V gives CDR1 LGHNA, CDR2 YNFKEQ. The CDR3 bases are TGTGCCAGCAGCCAAGATGAGGTGGTAGCGGGGGGGGTAGAGACCCAGTACTTC. Amino acids: CASSQDEVVAGGVETQYF.

J is TRBJ2-3 and V is TRBV9, with TRBD2 identical over 10 bases. The CDR3 contains 16 residues. Germline CDR1 SGDLS, CDR2 YYNGEE. With 3 bases clipped from V and 0 bases from J, the junction kept 4 bases outside the gene matches. CDR3 nucleotide sequence: TGTGCCAGCAGCGAATATAGCGGGAGGAGCACAGATACGCAGTATTTT. As protein: CASSEYSGRSTDTQYF.

V is TRBV4-2 and J is TRBJ2-7; D perhaps matches TRBD1 (7 bases). The CDR3 extends over 16 amino acids. Germline assignment: CDR1 LGHNA and CDR2 YNFKEQ. The germline V and J ends were trimmed by 1 base and 5 bases, with 18 bases remaining between them. CDR3 amino acids: CASSQGGTARGDEQYF. The CDR3 bases are TGTGCCAGCAGCCAAGGAGGAACGGCCAGGGGGGACGAGCAGTACTTC.

The CDR3 DNA is TGTGCCAGCAGCCCCATCCTCAGCCCTGCGCCACACTATGGCTACACCTTC. Translation: CASSPILSPAPHYGYTF. The chain is built from TRBV3-1 (or the pseudogene TRBV3-2) and TRBJ1-2; unclear D gene. Trimming left V 4 bases short and J 3 bases short, with 21 bases between. The CDR3 runs to 17 residues. CDR1 and CDR2 (germline): LGHDT, YNNKEL (reference sequence).

The rearrangement links TRBV6-5 to TRBJ2-1, with TRBD1 matching 11 bases. This CDR3 spans 14 amino acids. Unmatched junction bases numbered 8, after V lost 6 bases and J lost 10 bases. CDR1 and CDR2 (germline): MNHEY, SVGAGI. The CDR3 region is CASRTGTGGMEQFF. CDR3 in DNA: TGTGCCAGCAGGACCGGGACAGGGGGGATGGAGCAGTTCTTC.

The V call is TRBV7-3, the J call TRBJ2-3; D is perhaps TRBD1 or TRBD2 (6 bases each). V was cut by 1 base and J by 6 bases, with 17 bases left in between. Looked up from germline, CDR1 is SGHTA and CDR2 is FQGTGA. The CDR3 extends over 16 amino acids. The CDR3: CASSLNPRGRGDTQYF. CDR3 nucleotides: TGTGCCAGCAGCTTAAATCCCCGGGGGCGCGGGGATACGCAGTATTTT.

The chain carries TRBV12-2 and TRBJ2-5; the DNA was not used to check the table's D call, TRBD1. TRBV12-2 represents a pseudogene. There are 16 residues in the CDR3. CDR3 sequence (DNA): TGTGCAAGTCGCTCATCCACACAGGGATTTCGGGAGACCCAGTACTTC. Translated, it gives CASRSSTQGFRETQYF.

For the CDR3, the DNA is TGTGCCAGCAGCGGAAAGGGGGACAGAGGTGGCTACACCTTC. It codes for CASSGKGDRGGYTF. The gene calls are TRBV11-3 and TRBJ1-2, with 7 bases lining up with TRBD1. The CDR3 spans 14 residues. CDR1 is SGHNT and CDR2 is YENEEA in the germline V gene. With 5 bases clipped from V and 7 bases from J, the junction kept 10 bases outside the gene matches.

CDR3 DNA: TGTGCCAGCAGTACCCCTGGAGACGGCTACGAGCAGTACTTC. Its translation is CASSTPGDGYEQYF. The V call is TRBV6-5, the J call TRBJ2-7; D is ambiguous. Trimming pared 5 bases from V and 3 bases from J, leaving 14 bases between. The CDR3 consists of 14 residues. Germline lookup yields CDR1 MNHEY and CDR2 SVGAGI.

The chain carries TRBV7-6 and TRBJ2-7, with 7 bases matching TRBD2. The CDR3 covers 17 residues. V was pared by 3 bases and J by 2 bases, with 13 bases of the junction left unmatched. Germline V gene lookup returns CDR1 SGHVS and CDR2 FNYEAQ. The CDR3 loop reads CASSLGLNRQNPYEQYF. The CDR3 nucleotides read TGTGCCAGCAGCTTGGGACTAAATAGACAGAATCCCTACGAGCAGTACTTC. Drawing the rest from reference TRBV7-6 and TRBJ2-7, the complete variable domain is GAGVSQSPRYKVTKRGQDVALRCDPISGHVSLYWYRQALGQGPEFLTYFNYEAQQDKSGLPNDRFSAERPEGSISTLTIQRTEQRDSAMYRCASSLGLNRQNPYEQYFGPGTRLTVT.

This clone was counted between two and nine times. The V and J genes are TRBV2 and TRBJ1-5; D is undetermined. The CDR3 consists of 15 residues. CDR1 and CDR2 from the germline V gene are SNHLY and FYNNEI. V lost 1 base and J 4 bases, leaving 11 bases between the germline ends. CDR3 loop: CASSEDRWNNQPQHF. CDR3 coding DNA: TGTGCCAGCAGTGAAGACCGATGGAATAATCAGCCCCAGCATTTT.